Listed here are 28 T cell receptor beta chains from one sample, sequenced in a study of tumor-infiltrating lymphocytes in primary liver carcinoma. Each 20-30 mg portion of unsorted bulk tissue served as the source for co-extraction of RNA and DNA. Constant-region priming of roughly 490 ng total RNA yielded TCR beta cDNA. Investigators got TCR beta libraries out of three nested multiplex PCR rounds, done with slightly modified ARM-PCR. Each of the first two PCR rounds ran roughly 9 cycles with TRBV1-TRBV30 forward and C-beta reverse primers. TCRdb used MiXCR to reprocess the multiplex PCR reads, holding one entry per CDR3 protein. The data contain approximately 54,000 distinct CDR3 sequences, about 70% of them singletons. Input material: liver tumor tissue from sampling region 2. The subset: tumor region T2, inferior pole. Receptors were obtained from a man between 40 and 49 years old with primary liver carcinoma and hepatitis B virus infection.

About this clonotype itself: The junction differs from germline at one of its ends, possibly a read error. The chain carries TRBV4-1 and TRBJ2-1; perhaps D is TRBD1 or TRBD2 (5 bases each). Germline-derived CDR1 and CDR2 are MGHRA and YSYEKL. The CDR3 consists of 15 residues. In nucleotides, the CDR3 is TGCGCCAGTAGCCAAGAGGGGTCTACGGAGCGTGAGCAGTTCTTC. It is translated as CASSQEGSTEREQFF.

About this clonotype itself: A read error may account for a junction end that differs from germline. The gene calls are TRBV11-1 and TRBJ2-1; 11 nucleotides align to TRBD2. Germline-derived CDR1 and CDR2 are SGHAT and FQDESV (reference sequence). The CDR3 is 15 residues long. The CDR3 region is CASSFGTSGYYEQFF. The CDR3, as DNA: TGTGCCAGTAGCTTCGGGACTAGCGGTTACTATGAGCAGTTCTTC.

The rearrangement joins TRBV12-3 or TRBV12-4 to TRBJ2-1, with D perhaps matching TRBD1 or TRBD2 (5 bases each). CDR3 length: 14 residues. Trimming cost V 9 bases and J 15 bases, with 27 bases left between them. The DNA for the CDR3 is TGTGCCAGTACTACGGGTCAGAGGGGCAATGAGAGGTTCTTC. Translation: CASTTGQRGNERFF.

Note on this clonotype: One end of the junction does not line up with germline, which may come from a read error. The CDR3 bases are TGTGCCACCAGTGATTTGGGTCAATTTGGGAATGAGCAGTCCTTC. It encodes CATSDLGQFGNEQSF. The rearrangement uses TRBV24-1 and TRBJ2-1, with no clear D. This CDR3 comprises 15 residues. From germline, CDR1 is KGHDR and CDR2 SFDVKD.

This clonotype has ten or more counts. J is TRBJ2-2 and V is TRBV4-2, with a possible D match to TRBD1 (5 bases). This CDR3 region has 15 residues. Trimming pared 1 base from V and 3 bases from J, leaving 9 bases between. The V gene's germline CDR1 is LGHNA and CDR2 YNFKEQ. The CDR3 bases are TGTGCCAGCAGCCAAGGTGACAGCCACACCGGGGAGCTGTTTTTT. Its translation: CASSQGDSHTGELFF.

This clonotype was detected ten times or more. The chain has TRBV5-1 and TRBJ2-7; 7 bases are a match to TRBD2. CDR3 length: 13 residues. Germline CDR1 is SGHRS and CDR2 is YFSETQ. Trimming took 4 bases from V and 2 from J; bases not matched to a gene: 3. The chain's CDR3 is CASSIGLAYEQYF. For the CDR3, the DNA is TGCGCCAGCAGCATCGGACTAGCCTACGAGCAGTACTTC.

Note on this clonotype: Its ends do not fully match the called genes, so a read error is possible. The V call is TRBV4-2, the J call TRBJ2-6; tentatively, D is TRBD1 (5 bases). The CDR3 covers 14 residues. Per the germline V gene, CDR1 is LGHNA and CDR2 is YNFKEQ. The CDR3 region is CVSSPETGADVLTF. CDR3 nucleotide sequence: TGTGTCAGCAGCCCAGAAACTGGGGCCGACGTCCTGACTTTC.

As for this clonotype: One junction end does not reproduce the germline sequence, and a read error may be involved. The V call is TRBV11-2, the J call TRBJ2-3; 8 bases are a match to TRBD2. CDR3 length equals 15 residues. Germline V CDR1 and CDR2: SGHAT, FQNNGV. CDR3 in amino acids: CPSSLREVGTDTQCF. CDR3 in DNA: TGTCCCAGCAGCTTGCGGGAGGTTGGCACAGATACGCAGTGTTTT.

This chain uses TRBV13 with TRBJ2-1; possible D gene TRBD2, 6 bases. The germline V gene encodes CDR1 PRHDT and CDR2 FYEKMQ (reference sequence). With 2 bases removed from V and 13 bases from J, the gap between germline ends came to 9 bases. The CDR3 covers 11 residues. The CDR3 DNA reads as TGTGCCAGCAGCTTATGGGACTTACAGTTCTTC. It codes for CASSLWDLQFF.

Comments on this clonotype: An end of the junction differs from the germline gene, which may be a read error. The CDR3 spells CANSEDRAGEHFF. In nucleotides, the CDR3 is TGTGCCAACAGTGAAGATAGAGCGGGTGAGCACTTCTTC. The chain combines TRBV6-1 with TRBJ2-1, with a possible D match to TRBD2 (6 bases). Germline lookup yields CDR1 MNHNS and CDR2 SASEGT. CDR3 length: 13 residues.

Turning to this clonotype: The conserved closing phenylalanine or tryptophan is absent in this CDR3, likely reflecting a read error. V is TRBV29-1 and J is TRBJ2-3; 7 positions match TRBD1. This CDR3 contains 14 residues. The J segment lost 5 bases and the V segment lost 8 bases, leaving 13 bases of the junction unmatched. The germline V gene encodes CDR1 SQVTM and CDR2 ANQGSEA. This CDR3 is CSIAPGQLIDTQYL. CDR3 DNA: TGCAGCATCGCCCCGGGACAGCTCATAGATACGCAGTATCTT.

The V and J genes are TRBV11-2 and TRBJ1-4; a weak D match, TRBD1 (5 bases). Germline-derived CDR1 and CDR2 are SGHAT and FQNNGV. With 0 bases removed from V and 15 bases from J, the gap between germline ends came to 17 bases. The length of the CDR3 is 14 residues. The DNA of the CDR3 is TGTGCCAGCAGCTTAGAGGCTGGGGACGAGAAATTGTTTTTT. Translated: CASSLEAGDEKLFF.

As regards this clonotype: One end of the junction is discordant with germline, which a read error may explain. The chain employs TRBV7-9 and TRBJ2-1; a weak D match, TRBD2 (6 bases). Germline CDR1 reads SEHNR; CDR2 reads FQNEAQ (reference sequence). CDR3 length: 16 residues. Here the CDR3 reads CAGSPGRTGVWDEQFF. CDR3 in DNA: TGTGCCGGCAGCCCGGGCAGGACGGGAGTCTGGGATGAGCAGTTCTTC. Supplemented by reference TRBV7-9 and TRBJ2-1, the full variable domain reads DTGVSQNPRHKITKRGQNVTFRCDPISEHNRLYWYRQTLGQGPEFLTYFQNEAQLEKSRLLSDRFSAERPKGSFSTLEIQRTEQGDSAMYLCAGSPGRTGVWDEQFFGPGTRLTVL.

About this clonotype itself: The junction shows a germline mismatch at one end, possibly a read error. The chain combines TRBV4-1 with TRBJ2-7; 10 bases align to TRBD2. The CDR3 spans 15 residues. Germline V lookup: CDR1 MGHRA, CDR2 YSYEKL. CDR3 region: CASSQTSSGSYKQYF. The CDR3 nucleotides are TGCGCCAGCAGCCAAACTTCTAGCGGGAGCTACAAGCAGTACTTC.

As concerns this clonotype: This clone may be a read error of a much larger clone one base away. The J gene is TRBJ2-3, the V gene TRBV28; TRBD1 aligns across 7 bases. This CDR3 has 16 residues. J lost 7 bases, V lost 6 bases, and 16 bases had no gene match. The germline gives CDR1 MDHEN, CDR2 SYDVKM. The CDR3 DNA reads as TGTGCCAGCAGGCATCAGGGGGAACGAGGCCAGAATACGCAGTATTTT. Encoded protein: CASRHQGERGQNTQYF. Full variable domain (missing parts from reference TRBV28 and TRBJ2-3): DVKVTQSSRYLVKRTGEKVFLECVQDMDHENMFWYRQDPGLGLRLIYFSYDVKMKEKGDIPEGYSVSREKKERFSLILESASTNQTSMYLCASRHQGERGQNTQYFGPGTRLTVL.

On this clonotype itself: Since no conserved phenylalanine or tryptophan closes the CDR3, a read error is the likely cause. The chain joins TRBV4-2 to TRBJ2-4; TRBD2 matches at 7 bases. CDR1 and CDR2 from the germline V gene are LGHNA and YNFKEQ. This CDR3 region has 18 residues. V gave up 4 bases and J gave up 0 bases; unmatched junction bases: 12. The CDR3 loop reads CASSPPPLAEIAKNIQYL. The CDR3 DNA reads as TGTGCCAGCAGCCCGCCCCCGCTAGCGGAGATAGCCAAAAACATTCAGTACTTA.

Notes on this clonotype: The conserved phenylalanine or tryptophan is not found at the CDR3 terminus, so this likely reflects a read error. This chain joins TRBV4-2 and TRBJ2-6; D unresolved. CDR1 and CDR2 (germline): LGHNA, YNFKEQ. There are 16 residues in the CDR3. The CDR3 is CASGQVGPVGANVLTL. In DNA form, the CDR3 reads TGTGCCAGCGGCCAAGTCGGGCCAGTTGGGGCCAACGTCCTGACTTTA.

This clonotype showed up just a few times. Sequence at one end of the junction differs from germline and may be a read error. The chain joins TRBV5-4 to TRBJ1-1; 9 nucleotides line up with TRBD1. The CDR3 spans 16 residues. Looked up from germline, CDR1 is SGHNT and CDR2 is YYREEE (reference sequence). In nucleotides, the CDR3 is TGTACCAGCAGCTTTGGTTCCGGGACAGGGAGCACTGAAGCTTTCTTT. It codes for CTSSFGSGTGSTEAFF.

This clonotype came up once. The chain joins TRBV12-3 or TRBV12-4 to TRBJ2-5; possible D gene TRBD2, 6 bases. TRBJ2-1 explains the end of the DNA better; the J call may be wrong. The length of the CDR3 is 16 residues. The CDR3 protein is CASMGSVAAPKETQFF. The CDR3 DNA sequence: TGTGCCAGCATGGGATCGGTAGCGGCTCCCAAAGAGACCCAGTTCTTC.

In its sample, this clonotype was seen many times. This chain connects TRBV30 to TRBJ2-6, with D possibly TRBD2 on 5 matching bases. The CDR3 length is 14 residues. Germline loops: CDR1 GTSNPN, CDR2 SVGIG (reference sequence). With 2 bases removed from V and 1 base from J, the gap between germline ends came to 6 bases. The CDR3 bases are TGTGCCTGGAGTAGGGAGTCTGGGGCCAACGTCCTGACTTTC. Protein sequence: CAWSRESGANVLTF.

This chain uses TRBV14 with TRBJ1-4; D ambiguous. With 2 bases removed from V and 7 bases from J, the gap between germline ends came to 17 bases. There are 16 residues in the CDR3. From germline, CDR1 is SGHDN and CDR2 FVKESK. This chain's CDR3 is CASSQRIGAGVEKLFF. In DNA form, the CDR3 reads TGTGCCAGCAGCCAAAGAATAGGCGCTGGGGTTGAAAAACTGTTTTTT. The full variable domain, rest sourced from reference TRBV14 and TRBJ1-4, is EAGVTQFPSHSVIEKGQTVTLRCDPISGHDNLYWYRRVMGKEIKFLLHFVKESKQDESGMPNNRFLAERTGGTYSTLKVQPAELEDSGVYFCASSQRIGAGVEKLFFGSGTQLSVL.

Notes on this clonotype: The missing conserved phenylalanine or tryptophan at the end of this CDR3 makes a read error likely. The rearrangement links TRBV6-1 to TRBJ2-7, with D unclear. The CDR3 length is 13 residues. CDR1 is MNHNS and CDR2 is SASEGT in the germline V gene. The CDR3, as DNA: TGTGCCAGCGGTGAATGGGTTTTCTACGAGCAGTACCTT. This codes for CASGEWVFYEQYL.

This clonotype was counted at least ten times. The gene calls are TRBV29-1 and TRBJ2-3; a possible D gene is TRBD2 (5 bases). The germline V gene encodes CDR1 SQVTM and CDR2 ANQGSEA. The length of the CDR3 is 12 residues. The ends were cut back, 5 bases at V and 3 bases at J, with 9 bases in the middle. The CDR3 protein is CSVSGGTDTQYF. CDR3 coding DNA: TGCAGCGTTTCCGGAGGAACAGATACGCAGTATTTT.

Notes on this clonotype: Sequence at one end of the junction differs from germline and may be a read error. The chain joins TRBV19 to TRBJ2-7, with D unresolved. The germline V gene has CDR1 LNHDA and CDR2 SQIVND (reference sequence). This CDR3 region has 14 residues. Here the CDR3 DNA reads TGTGCTAGTAGTCGGTCCTCGGCCTCCTACGAGCAGTACTTC. Residues: CASSRSSASYEQYF.

The chain recombines TRBV11-3 with TRBJ1-5, with D unclear. The germline CDR1 and CDR2 sequences are SGHNT and YENEEA. This CDR3 contains 16 residues. With 1 base removed from V and 2 bases from J, the gap between germline ends came to 12 bases. CDR3: CASSLGSVGGNQPQHF. The DNA for the CDR3 is TGTGCCAGCAGCTTAGGGAGCGTGGGCGGCAATCAGCCCCAGCATTTT. The full variable domain, its missing parts supplied by reference TRBV11-3 and TRBJ1-5, is EAGVVQSPRYKIIEKKQPVAFWCNPISGHNTLYWYLQNLGQGPELLIRYENEEAVDDSQLPKDRFSAERLKGVDSTLKIQPAELGDSAVYLCASSLGSVGGNQPQHFGDGTRLSIL.

In the case of this clonotype: The conserved phenylalanine or tryptophan normally closing the CDR3 is absent here, so this likely arose from a read error. The genes are TRBV6-1 and TRBJ2-1; 12 nucleotides align to TRBD2. This CDR3 comprises 15 residues. From germline, CDR1 is MNHNS and CDR2 SASEGT. The CDR3 DNA sequence: TGTGCCAACAGTGTTGGACTAGCGGGATACAATGAGCAGTTCTTA. Protein sequence: CANSVGLAGYNEQFL.

This clonotype was counted at least ten times. The CDR3 is CSAFLAGYGANVLTF. DNA of the CDR3: TGCAGCGCCTTCCTCGCGGGGTATGGGGCCAACGTCCTGACTTTC. The rearrangement joins TRBV29-1 to TRBJ2-6, with D tentatively TRBD2 (6 bases). CDR3 length equals 15 residues. Germline-derived CDR1 and CDR2 are SQVTM and ANQGSEA. The V gene lost 7 bases and the J gene lost 3 bases, with 16 bases spanning the gap. Full variable domain (rest looked up from reference TRBV29-1 and TRBJ2-6): SAVISQKPSRDICQRGTSLTIQCQVDSQVTMMFWYRQQPGQSLTLIATANQGSEATYESGFVIDKFPISRPNLTFSTLTVSNMSPEDSSIYLCSAFLAGYGANVLTFGAGSRLTVL.

This clonotype appeared a few times. The chain joins TRBV6-1 to TRBJ1-6; D uncertain. V was trimmed by 1 base and J by 14 bases, leaving 6 bases between them. Germline-derived CDR1 and CDR2 are MNHNS and SASEGT. The CDR3 spans 11 residues. Written as DNA, the CDR3 is TGTGCCAGCAGTGAAGGTAGGACCCTCCACTTT. Translation: CASSEGRTLHF.